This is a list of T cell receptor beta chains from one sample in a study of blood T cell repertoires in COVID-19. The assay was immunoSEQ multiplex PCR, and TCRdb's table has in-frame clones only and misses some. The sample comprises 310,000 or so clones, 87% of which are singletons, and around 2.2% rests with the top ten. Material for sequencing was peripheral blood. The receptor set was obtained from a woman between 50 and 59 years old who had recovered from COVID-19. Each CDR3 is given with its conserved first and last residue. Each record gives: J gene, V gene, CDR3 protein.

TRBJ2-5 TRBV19 CASSIRGTGGYQETQYF
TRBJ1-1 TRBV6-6 CASSYSGQGTEAFF
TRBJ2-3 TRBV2 CASNEGGVDTQYF
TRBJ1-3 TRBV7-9 CASSLKGSSGNTIYF
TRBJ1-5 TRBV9 CASSVGSVGQGSNQPQHF
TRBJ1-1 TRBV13 CASSLGRDPRAFF
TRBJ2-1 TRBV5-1 CASSLGSGSSYNEQFF
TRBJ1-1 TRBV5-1 CASGTGVATEAFF
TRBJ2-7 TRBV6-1 CASSERGTSGVRF
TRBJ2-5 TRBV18 CASSLDRAQETQYF
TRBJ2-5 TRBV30 CAWSVDRKETQYF
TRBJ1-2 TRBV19 CASSMRRLNYGYTF
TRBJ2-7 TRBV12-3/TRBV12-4 CASSFLVSYEQYF
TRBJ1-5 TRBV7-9 CASSQGGTGGQRQPQHF
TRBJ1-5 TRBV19 CASSIRTDSNQPQHF
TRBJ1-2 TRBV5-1 CASSLDRAGYGYTF
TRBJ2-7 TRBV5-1 CASSLQGGGYEQYF
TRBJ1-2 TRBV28 CASSFPSRQRVEASYGYTF
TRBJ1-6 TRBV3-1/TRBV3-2 CASSDPDSIFSPLHF
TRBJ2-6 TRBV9 CASSPRGGGADGANVLTF
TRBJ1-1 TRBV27 CASSTTGFTEAFF
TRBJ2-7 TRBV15 CATSRVAGSYEQYF
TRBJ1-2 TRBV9 CASSPGGQAHYGYTF
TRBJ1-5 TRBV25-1 CASSEHGSNQPQHF
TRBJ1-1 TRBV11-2 CASSLGDRLATEAFF
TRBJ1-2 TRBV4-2 CASSHTGGGYGYTF
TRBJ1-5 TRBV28 CASSLWTDNQPQHF
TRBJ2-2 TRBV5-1 CASRSTGNTGELFF
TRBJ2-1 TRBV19 CASSVGGDFNEQFF
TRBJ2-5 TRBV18 CASIRGTGSEETQYF
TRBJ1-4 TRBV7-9 CASSFTTGFNEKLFF
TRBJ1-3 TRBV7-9 CASSSGSGRNTIYF
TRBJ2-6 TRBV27 CASSPGLVSGANVLTF
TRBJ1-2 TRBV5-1 CASSLDPTGPPYTF
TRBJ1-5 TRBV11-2 CASSPGARGDQPQHF
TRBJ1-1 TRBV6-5 CASTPPGLMAFF
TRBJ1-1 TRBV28 CASSFRTGIEAFF
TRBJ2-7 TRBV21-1 CASSKGCKRGDPYEQYF
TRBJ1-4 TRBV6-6 CASSRLLMGATNEKLFF
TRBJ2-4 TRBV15 CATSRGGGTGVAKNIQYF
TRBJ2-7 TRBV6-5 CASMTSGSSREQYF
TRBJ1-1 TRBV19 CASSPGLAGTEAFF
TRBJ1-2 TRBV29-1 CSAFSVNYGYTF
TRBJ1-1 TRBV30 CAWSARNSAGQGVYTEAFF
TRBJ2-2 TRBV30 CAWSDEYEGQGAVGELFF
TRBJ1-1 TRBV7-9 CASSSTGGLETEAFF
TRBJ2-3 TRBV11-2 CASSLEGGRQDTQYF
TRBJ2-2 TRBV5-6 CASSFGLAGNTGELFF
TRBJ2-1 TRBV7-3 CASSAYSGGRRQFF
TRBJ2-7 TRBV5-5 CASSLLRTTYEQYF
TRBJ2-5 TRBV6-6 CASSYSNRGMETQYF
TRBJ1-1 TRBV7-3 CASSFGRAGDTEAFF
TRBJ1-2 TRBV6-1 CASSEVNRNQDYGYTF
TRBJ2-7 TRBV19 CASRLRGQGTYEQYF
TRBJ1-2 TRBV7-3 CASSPGSGGYGYTF
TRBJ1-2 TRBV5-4 CATVVGADGYTF
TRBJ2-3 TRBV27 CASTPRSSTDTQYF